Presented here are 16 T cell receptor beta chains from one specimen sequenced in a study of blood T cell repertoires in COVID-19. Data came from immunoSEQ multiplex PCR; TCRdb stores just in-frame clones and leaves some out. In the table there are approximately 280,000 clones, 90% of which are singletons. What was sequenced was peripheral blood. These receptors were taken from a woman under 40 with COVID-19, enrolled during active disease.

J is TRBJ2-3 and V is TRBV27, with D tentatively TRBD2 (5 bases). Trimming removed 8 bases at V and 0 bases at J, with 9 bases between. Germline CDR1 reads MNHEY; CDR2 reads SMNVEV (reference sequence). CDR3 length equals 13 residues. The CDR3 spells CASGAGSTDTQYF. The CDR3 region has the DNA TGTGCCAGCGGTGCGGGTAGCACAGATACGCAGTATTTT.

The chain is built from TRBV7-9 and TRBJ2-1; tentative D call: TRBD2 (6 bases). This CDR3 has 12 amino acids. The germline V gene has CDR1 SEHNR and CDR2 FQNEAQ (reference sequence). The V end was cut by 7 bases, the J end by 6 bases, with 10 bases between. This CDR3 is CASTRGINEQFF. The CDR3 nucleotides read TGTGCCAGCACCCGGGGGATCAATGAGCAGTTCTTC.

This clone has a single count. Other DNA sequences from this sample encode an identical CDR3 as well. This chain connects TRBV7-8 to TRBJ2-7; weak D call: TRBD2 (5 bases). The ends were cut back, 1 base at V and 3 bases at J, with 10 bases in the middle. The CDR3 is made up of 14 amino acids. Germline-derived CDR1 and CDR2 are SGHVS and FQNEAQ. This CDR3 reads CASSLGGSGYEQYF. CDR3 nucleotides: TGTGCCAGCAGCTTAGGAGGGTCGGGCTACGAGCAGTACTTC.

The genes are TRBV29-1 and TRBJ2-7; the match to TRBD2 covers 9 bases. V gave up 1 base and J gave up 3 bases; unmatched junction bases: 4. Germline CDR1 reads SQVTM; CDR2 reads ANQGSEA. The CDR3 has 14 residues. DNA of the CDR3: TGCAGCGTTGAAGTTGCGCGGGGGGGCTACGAGCAGTACTTC. Its translation is CSVEVARGGYEQYF.

The rearrangement uses TRBV6-1 and TRBJ2-7, with 9 bases lining up with TRBD1. J gave up 3 bases and V 4 bases, and 16 bases lay outside the gene matches. This CDR3 comprises 18 residues. In germline, CDR1 is MNHNS, CDR2 SASEGT. The CDR3 region has the DNA TGTGCCAGCAGTGTTCAACCCCCGGGACAGGGTCTTTTCTACGAGCAGTACTTC. The encoded protein is CASSVQPPGQGLFYEQYF.

J is TRBJ1-5 and V is TRBV12-3 or TRBV12-4; a weak D match, TRBD1 (5 bases). V lost 6 bases and J 5 bases, leaving 11 bases between the germline ends. The CDR3 contains 13 residues. The CDR3 sequence is CASSLRQYQPQHF. The CDR3 nucleotides are TGTGCCAGCAGCCTCCGACAGTATCAGCCCCAGCATTTT.

The rearrangement joins TRBV6-5 to TRBJ2-1; D possibly corresponds to TRBD2 (6 bases). The CDR3 is 13 residues long. The V gene lost 7 bases and the J gene lost 15 bases, with 22 bases spanning the gap. Germline V CDR1 and CDR2: MNHEY, SVGAGI. The CDR3 bases are TGTGCCAGCACACCACCTCTAGCGCCTTGGGGGTTCTTC. As protein: CASTPPLAPWGFF.

This chain joins TRBV7-2 and TRBJ2-5; a weak D match, TRBD2 (6 bases). V was trimmed by 1 base and J by 7 bases, leaving 13 bases between them. The CDR3 is 14 residues long. Germline assignment: CDR1 SGHTA and CDR2 FQGNSA. The CDR3 nucleotides are TGTGCCAGCAGCTTAGGGTCGGTGCGGGGGACCCAGTACTTC. Its protein is CASSLGSVRGTQYF.

The chain links TRBV29-1 to TRBJ2-7, with D perhaps TRBD1 (5 bases). Looked up from germline, CDR1 is SQVTM and CDR2 is ANQGSEA. The V and J ends lost 0 bases and 2 bases respectively, with 8 bases between them. CDR3 size: 13 residues. The chain's CDR3 is CSVEDQGTYEQYF. CDR3 sequence (DNA): TGCAGCGTTGAAGATCAGGGTACCTACGAGCAGTACTTC.

About this clone itself: A much larger clone lies a single base off, so this may be a read error. This chain uses TRBV6-5 with TRBJ1-1, with D hard to call. The CDR3 spans 15 residues. V lost 6 bases, J lost 5 bases, and 19 bases lay in between. Germline CDR1 reads MNHEY; CDR2 reads SVGAGI. The DNA for the CDR3 is TGTGCCAGCAGACTTACCCGCGGAGCTGGTACTGAAGCTTTCTTT. Protein product: CASRLTRGAGTEAFF.

The gene calls are TRBV27 and TRBJ1-3; the D is unclear. This CDR3 is built from 16 residues. Germline V gene sequence: CDR1 MNHEY, CDR2 SMNVEV (reference sequence). The germline V and J ends were trimmed by 0 bases and 4 bases, with 13 bases remaining between them. Here the CDR3 reads CASSLSLPASGNTIYF. As DNA, the CDR3 is TGTGCCAGCAGTTTATCTCTGCCAGCGTCGGGAAACACCATATATTTT.

This rearrangement joins TRBV6-5 to TRBJ2-7, with D possibly being TRBD1 (5 bases). The V end was cut by 4 bases, the J end by 4 bases, with 8 bases between. From germline, CDR1 is MNHEY and CDR2 SVGAGI. The CDR3 runs 12 residues. Here the CDR3 DNA reads TGTGCCAGCAGTTCGCAGGGTTACGAGCAGTACTTC. The encoded protein is CASSSQGYEQYF.

The rearrangement uses TRBV18 and TRBJ2-7, with a tentative D call TRBD2 (6 bases). The germline gives CDR1 KGHSH, CDR2 LQKENI. Trimming cost V 6 bases and J 5 bases, with 20 bases left between them. The CDR3 runs 15 residues. The CDR3 DNA reads as TGTGCCAGCTCTCAGGGTGGGGACGGGGAGGACGAGCAGTACTTC. Its protein product is CASSQGGDGEDEQYF.

The chain employs TRBV28 and TRBJ1-2, with TRBD1 identical over 7 bases. The CDR3 length is 14 residues. Germline CDR1 MDHEN, CDR2 SYDVKM. V was clipped by 2 bases and J by 4 bases; unmatched bases: 4. CDR3 residues: CASSLRGRSYGYTF. The CDR3 nucleotides are TGTGCCAGCAGTTTAAGGGGGCGCAGCTATGGCTACACCTTC.

V and J are TRBV9 and TRBJ2-1, with TRBD2 identical over 10 bases. The J segment lost 3 bases and the V segment lost 0 bases, leaving 3 bases of the junction unmatched. CDR1 and CDR2 from the germline V gene are SGDLS and YYNGEE. The CDR3 has 16 amino acids. The CDR3 DNA sequence: TGTGCCAGCAGCGTAGCTAGACTAGCGGGCTACAATGAGCAGTTCTTC. Protein sequence: CASSVARLAGYNEQFF.

The chain uses TRBV3-1 (or the pseudogene TRBV3-2) and TRBJ2-5, with 9 bases fitting TRBD2. This CDR3 has 16 amino acids. Per germline, CDR1 LGHDT and CDR2 YNNKEL (reference sequence). V dropped 4 bases and J dropped 2; count of bases not matched to a gene: 8. The CDR3: CASSLRGAGGQETQYF. In nucleotides, the CDR3 is TGTGCCAGCAGCCTCCGGGGGGCGGGAGGGCAAGAGACCCAGTACTTC.